The present T cell receptor beta chain was sequenced within a study of CD8 T cells in ankylosing spondylitis. Whole-study results and caveats: There were earlier reports of some motif variants in reactive arthritis synovial fluid and blood.

There are many counts of this clonotype. Its antigen is as yet unknown. MiXCR, run by TCRdb on the 5' RACE reads, gives a single entry per CDR3 protein. This table holds about 30,000 distinct CDR3 sequences, less than 6.5% found once. J gave up 4 bases and V 4 bases, and 13 bases lay outside the gene matches. The CDR3 has 17 amino acids. Germline CDR1 reads SGDLS; CDR2 reads YYNGEE. J is TRBJ2-3 and V is TRBV9; 9 bases align to TRBD2. Material for sequencing was blood, either unsorted or a sorted T cell fraction (not recorded which). This sequence was found in a female donor with ankylosing spondylitis or in good health (not recorded which). The CDR3 sequence is CASSLRGGGRDADTQYF. The DNA of the CDR3 is TGTGCCAGCAGCCTCCGAGGGGGCGGGAGGGACGCAGATACGCAGTATTTT.